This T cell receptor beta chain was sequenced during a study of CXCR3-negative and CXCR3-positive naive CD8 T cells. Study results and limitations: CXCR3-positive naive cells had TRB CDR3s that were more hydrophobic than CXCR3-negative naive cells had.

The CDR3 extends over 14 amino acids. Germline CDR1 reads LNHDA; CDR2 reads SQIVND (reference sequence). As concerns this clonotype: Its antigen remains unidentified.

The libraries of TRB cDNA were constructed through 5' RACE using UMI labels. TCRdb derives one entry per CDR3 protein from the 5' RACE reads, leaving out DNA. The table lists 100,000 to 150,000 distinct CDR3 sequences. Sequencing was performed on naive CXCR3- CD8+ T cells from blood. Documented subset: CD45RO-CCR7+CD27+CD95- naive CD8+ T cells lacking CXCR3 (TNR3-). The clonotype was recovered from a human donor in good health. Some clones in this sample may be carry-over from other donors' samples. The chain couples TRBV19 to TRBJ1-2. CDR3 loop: CASSMHSGGYGYTF.